The 6 T cell receptor beta chains listed next were all sequenced from one sample in a study of cytomegalovirus exposure and HLA in healthy donors. In the PCR, 60 Vbeta and 13 Jbeta primers were used. Clones were sequenced by immunoSEQ multiplex PCR, and TCRdb holds only the in-frame ones, with some missing. The sample comprises about 140,000 clones, approximately 82% of which are singletons, and around 2% rests with the top ten. Sequenced: PBMCs. Receptors were obtained from a woman aged 40 to 50 in good health and CMV-seronegative.

The chain links TRBV5-1 to TRBJ2-3; possible D gene TRBD2, 5 bases. The ends were cut back, 0 bases at V and 0 bases at J, with 11 bases in the middle. Per germline, CDR1 SGHRS and CDR2 YFSETQ. The CDR3 is 16 amino acids. Here the CDR3 reads CASSLAGYRSTDTQYF. CDR3 DNA: TGCGCCAGCAGCTTGGCGGGATATAGAAGCACAGATACGCAGTATTTT.

This rearrangement joins TRBV11-2 to TRBJ1-6, with TRBD1 matching over 10 bases. V shed 5 bases, J shed 7 bases, and the junction held 5 bases outside the gene matches. Germline CDR1 is SGHAT and CDR2 is FQNNGV. The CDR3 runs to 15 residues. The CDR3 sequence is CASSTRTGGNSPLHF. DNA of the CDR3: TGTGCCAGCAGCACACGGACAGGGGGGAATTCACCCCTCCACTTT.

This clone was seen more than once but under ten times. CDR3 nucleotide sequence: TGTGCCAGCAGCTTAGGACAGGGTGTTGAAAAACTGTTTTTT. Its protein is CASSLGQGVEKLFF. V usage is TRBV5-4 and J usage is TRBJ1-4; 8 bases agree with TRBD1. The CDR3 is 14 residues long. Germline V CDR1 and CDR2: SGHNT, YYREEE (reference sequence). J lost 7 bases, V lost 2 bases, and 4 bases had no gene match.

The chain uses TRBV9 and TRBJ2-3; D is possibly TRBD2 (6 bases). Germline values: CDR1 SGDLS, CDR2 YYNGEE. The V end was cut by 4 bases, the J end by 5 bases, with 11 bases between. The CDR3 is made up of 13 amino acids. This chain's CDR3 is CASSPYSGDTQYF. In DNA form, the CDR3 reads TGTGCCAGCAGCCCGTATAGCGGAGATACGCAGTATTTT.

V and J are TRBV5-1 and TRBJ1-3, with 7 nucleotides matching TRBD1. CDR1 and CDR2 (germline): SGHRS, YFSETQ. Trimming at V came to 4 bases and at J to 0 bases, leaving 7 bases not matched to a gene. The CDR3 is made up of 16 amino acids. CDR3 nucleotides: TGCGCCAGCAGCCCACTGACAGGGACCTCTGGAAACACCATATATTTT. Amino acids: CASSPLTGTSGNTIYF.

The V and J genes are TRBV19 and TRBJ2-1, with D perhaps TRBD2 (6 bases). CDR1 is LNHDA and CDR2 is SQIVND in the germline V gene (reference sequence). V lost 3 bases and J 0 bases, leaving 12 bases between the germline ends. The CDR3 runs to 16 residues. For the CDR3, the DNA is TGTGCCAGTAGTATGCTATGGGGGGTCTCCTACAATGAGCAGTTCTTC. This sequence encodes CASSMLWGVSYNEQFF.